The next 27 T cell receptor beta chains were all read from a single sample in a study of spatial heterogeneity in lung cancer. Time point here: sample taken at primary tumor resection. Whole RNA, isolated from tumor, nontumor lung or frozen PBMC, was sequenced without prior sorting. TCRdb independently ran MiXCR on the 5' RACE reads; one entry per CDR3 protein. The profile covers roughly 82,000 distinct CDR3 sequences, with 10% to 15% appearing a single time and 4.5% to 5.5% taken by the ten largest. The sample in question was PBMCs, obtained at surgery. The receptor source for this set is a male donor with early-stage non-small cell lung cancer.

This clonotype was counted many times. The chain combines TRBV2 with TRBJ1-5; D is perhaps TRBD1 (6 bases). Germline CDR1 SNHLY, CDR2 FYNNEI. V was shortened by 5 bases and J by 7 bases, with 21 bases between the two germline ends. CDR3 size: 16 residues. The CDR3 loop is CASSTRIGGQGQPQHF. CDR3 bases: TGTGCCAGCAGTACGAGGATTGGGGGGCAGGGACAGCCCCAGCATTTT.

The rearrangement uses TRBV7-9 and TRBJ1-5; 7 bases are shared with TRBD1. The CDR3 has 13 residues. J lost 5 bases, V lost 6 bases, and 4 bases had no gene match. Germline loops: CDR1 SEHNR, CDR2 FQNEAQ (reference sequence). CDR3 sequence reads: CASSHTGDQPQHF. The CDR3 nucleotides are TGTGCCAGCAGTCATACAGGGGATCAGCCCCAGCATTTT.

This clonotype has a handful of counts. The genes are TRBV3-1 and TRBJ1-1; D not resolved. The CDR3 contains 14 residues. The germline gives CDR1 LGHDT, CDR2 YNNKEL (reference sequence). Trimming left V 7 bases short and J 1 base short, with 13 bases between. CDR3 sequence: CASTRTWTNTEAFF. The CDR3 bases are TGTGCCAGCACCCGCACGTGGACGAACACTGAAGCTTTCTTT.

This clonotype was detected only a few times. The chain recombines TRBV3-1 with TRBJ1-2; D is unclear. Germline V CDR1 and CDR2: LGHDT, YNNKEL (reference sequence). V was shortened by 0 bases and J by 4 bases, with 12 bases between the two germline ends. The CDR3 consists of 15 residues. CDR3 loop: CASSQEGVFGYGYTF. The CDR3 nucleotides are TGTGCCAGCAGCCAAGAGGGAGTTTTTGGCTATGGCTACACCTTC.

This clonotype was seen a handful of times. The chain is built from TRBV12-3 or TRBV12-4 and TRBJ2-1; no definite D call. This CDR3 region has 15 residues. The ends were cut back, 5 bases at V and 9 bases at J, with 20 bases in the middle. The CDR3 DNA sequence: TGTGCCAGCAGTCCCCTACCCTCGCCTGGGTTTGAGCAGTTCTTC. Translating gives CASSPLPSPGFEQFF.

This clonotype was observed a handful of times. The chain employs TRBV20-1 and TRBJ1-1; perhaps TRBD1 as D (5 bases). The V gene lost 5 bases and the J gene lost 1 base, with 14 bases spanning the gap. The CDR3 runs to 14 residues. The germline V gene has CDR1 DFQATT and CDR2 SNEGSKA (reference sequence). CDR3 loop: CSAGYQGSNTEAFF. The CDR3 bases are TGCAGTGCTGGTTACCAGGGCTCGAACACTGAAGCTTTCTTT.

This clonotype was found a few times. CDR3 sequence reads: CSVYRGEAIEAFF. Here the CDR3 DNA reads TGCAGCGTATACAGGGGCGAGGCCATTGAAGCTTTCTTT. The chain recombines TRBV29-1 with TRBJ1-1; 7 bases agree with TRBD1. Germline-derived CDR1 and CDR2 are SQVTM and ANQGSEA. This CDR3 has 13 residues. After removal of 6 bases from V and 7 bases from J, the junction contained 11 bases not matched to a gene.

CDR3 sequence: CASSQEGVPGANVLTF. CDR3 in DNA: TGTGCCAGCAGCCAAGAGGGGGTACCTGGGGCCAACGTCCTGACTTTC. This rearrangement joins TRBV4-2 to TRBJ2-6; D is perhaps TRBD1 or TRBD2 (5 bases each). The CDR3 has 16 residues. Germline CDR1 LGHNA, CDR2 YNFKEQ. Trimming stripped 0 bases from V and 2 bases from J, with 8 bases between.

This clonotype was seen at least ten times. The J gene is TRBJ2-1, the V gene TRBV13; 9 nucleotides match TRBD2. V was pared by 8 bases and J by 3 bases, with 11 bases of the junction left unmatched. CDR1 PRHDT and CDR2 FYEKMQ come from the germline V gene (reference sequence). The CDR3 totals 16 residues. CDR3 sequence: CASSSFSGSDYNEQFF. Written as DNA, the CDR3 is TGTGCCAGCTCATCCTTTAGCGGGAGCGACTACAATGAGCAGTTCTTC.

The chain is built from TRBV30 and TRBJ2-5; the D gene is possibly TRBD1 (6 bases). CDR1 is GTSNPN and CDR2 is SVGIG in the germline V gene (reference sequence). This CDR3 comprises 13 residues. Between the trimmed V and J ends, which lost 2 bases and 3 bases, there was a span of 10 bases. As DNA, the CDR3 is TGTGCCTGGAGTTGGGACACCAAAGAGACCCAGTACTTC. Protein sequence: CAWSWDTKETQYF. Full variable domain (rest looked up from reference TRBV30 and TRBJ2-5): SQTIHQWPATLVQPVGSPLSLECTVEGTSNPNLYWYRQAAGRGLQLLFYSVGIGQISSEVPQNLSASRPQDRQFILSSKKLLLSDSGFYLCAWSWDTKETQYFGPGTRLLVL.

This clonotype was recorded a few times. The chain is built from TRBV24-1 and TRBJ2-1; D ambiguous. Trimming took 3 bases from V and 6 from J, leaving 14 bases between them. Germline V gene data show CDR1 as KGHDR and CDR2 as SFDVKD. CDR3 length equals 15 residues. The chain's CDR3 is CATSDATANGNEQFF. In nucleotides, the CDR3 is TGTGCCACCAGTGATGCGACTGCTAATGGCAATGAGCAGTTCTTC.

This clonotype was found many times. The rearrangement joins TRBV7-6 to TRBJ2-1, with 8 positions matching TRBD2. Germline CDR1 SGHVS, CDR2 FNYEAQ. The CDR3 loop spans 15 amino acids. The V segment lost 4 bases and the J segment 4 bases; nucleotides outside the gene matches: 6. CDR3 in amino acids: CASSWGGGRYNEQFF. As DNA, the CDR3 is TGTGCCAGCAGCTGGGGCGGGGGGCGGTACAATGAGCAGTTCTTC.

This chain links TRBV9 with TRBJ1-1; D is perhaps TRBD1 (5 bases). The CDR3 covers 13 residues. CDR1 is SGDLS and CDR2 is YYNGEE in the germline V gene. With 4 bases removed from V and 1 base from J, the gap between germline ends came to 8 bases. The CDR3 DNA reads as TGTGCCAGCAGCACCCAGGGGAACACTGAAGCTTTCTTT. Its translation is CASSTQGNTEAFF.

In this sample, this clonotype turned up a few times. The chain has TRBV5-5 and TRBJ2-5; 7 nucleotides line up with TRBD1. The junction had 6 bases not matched to a gene; V was cut back by 5 bases and J by 2 bases. This CDR3 is built from 14 residues. CDR1 SGHKS and CDR2 YYEKEE come from the germline V gene (reference sequence). The CDR3 region is CASSPTGIQETQYF. In DNA form, the CDR3 reads TGTGCCAGCAGTCCGACAGGGATTCAAGAGACCCAGTACTTC.

This chain joins TRBV7-8 and TRBJ2-1; D might be TRBD2 (6 bases). This CDR3 region has 18 residues. The germline CDR1 and CDR2 sequences are SGHVS and FQNEAQ. Trimming left V 1 base short and J 2 bases short, with 18 bases between. The CDR3 coding sequence is TGTGCCAGCAGCTTAGGAAGTAGCGGCTTTGGGGCCTACAATGAGCAGTTCTTC. It yields the protein CASSLGSSGFGAYNEQFF.

The sample holds a few counts of this clonotype. This chain links TRBV29-1 with TRBJ2-5; 14 nucleotides match TRBD2. With 3 bases clipped from V and 1 base from J, the junction kept 4 bases outside the gene matches. Germline V CDR1 and CDR2: SQVTM, ANQGSEA. CDR3 length: 16 amino acids. CDR3 residues: CSVDGTSGSGQETQYF. The CDR3 DNA follows: TGCAGCGTTGACGGGACTAGCGGGAGCGGCCAAGAGACCCAGTACTTC.

The V call is TRBV19, the J call TRBJ2-3; perhaps D is TRBD1 or TRBD2 (6 bases each). This CDR3 is 14 amino acids long. Germline CDR1 is LNHDA and CDR2 is SQIVND (reference sequence). V was pared by 10 bases and J by 1 base, with 15 bases between. The CDR3 is CATKEGGRTDTQYF. In DNA form, the CDR3 reads TGTGCCACCAAGGAGGGGGGTCGCACAGATACGCAGTATTTT.

This clonotype was picked up many times. This chain uses TRBV5-4 with TRBJ2-3; D might be TRBD1 or TRBD2, each matching 5 bases. This CDR3 contains 15 residues. Trimming pared 3 bases from V and 6 bases from J, leaving 17 bases between. Looked up from germline, CDR1 is SGHNT and CDR2 is YYREEE (reference sequence). The CDR3 here is CASSSGTGPLDTQYF. CDR3 in DNA: TGTGCCAGCAGCTCCGGGACGGGCCCTCTTGATACGCAGTATTTT.

The chain employs TRBV30 and TRBJ2-1; D not certain. CDR1 is GTSNPN and CDR2 is SVGIG in the germline V gene (reference sequence). The CDR3 spans 14 residues. V was pared by 1 base and J by 0 bases, with 7 bases between. The CDR3 DNA is TGTGCCTGGAGTGACCGCAGCTCCTACAATGAGCAGTTCTTC. It specifies CAWSDRSSYNEQFF.

This clonotype occurred many times. The genes are TRBV3-1 and TRBJ1-2, with TRBD1 matching over 10 bases. The junction had 9 bases not matched to a gene; V was cut back by 2 bases and J by 6 bases. Per the germline V gene, CDR1 is LGHDT and CDR2 is YNNKEL (reference sequence). CDR3 size: 16 residues. The CDR3 DNA is TGTGCCAGCAGCCAACTAGGGACAGGGGTAAAGAATGGCTACACCTTC. As protein: CASSQLGTGVKNGYTF.

This chain joins TRBV30 and TRBJ1-2; 7 bases map to TRBD1. Trimming cost V 7 bases and J 4 bases; bases outside gene matches: 9. This CDR3 has 13 amino acids. Germline V CDR1 and CDR2: GTSNPN, SVGIG (reference sequence). This chain's CDR3 is CAFEAGGGYGYTF. In DNA, the CDR3 is TGTGCCTTCGAGGCAGGGGGGGGCTATGGCTACACCTTC. The complete variable domain, with remaining parts taken from reference TRBV30 and TRBJ1-2, reads SQTIHQWPATLVQPVGSPLSLECTVEGTSNPNLYWYRQAAGRGLQLLFYSVGIGQISSEVPQNLSASRPQDRQFILSSKKLLLSDSGFYLCAFEAGGGYGYTFGSGTRLTVV.

The chain is built from TRBV27 and TRBJ1-2, with a possible D match to TRBD1 (6 bases). Trimming removed 6 bases from V and 2 bases from J, with 22 bases in between. CDR1 MNHEY and CDR2 SMNVEV come from the germline V gene (reference sequence). The CDR3 is made up of 17 amino acids. CDR3 in DNA: TGTGCCAGCAGGGGGTTTCGGGGGGCGGATTTAAACTATGGCTACACCTTC. It is translated as CASRGFRGADLNYGYTF.

This clonotype was seen more than once but under ten times. The chain has TRBV20-1 and TRBJ2-2; 16 nucleotides line up with TRBD2. Germline V CDR1 and CDR2: DFQATT, SNEGSKA (reference sequence). The CDR3 extends over 17 amino acids. V trimming: 6 bases; J trimming: 8 bases; junction bases outside the gene matches: 12. Written as DNA, the CDR3 is TGCAGTGCAAATTCCGGGACTAGCGGGGGGGCGCAAGGGGAGCTGTTTTTT. Its protein product is CSANSGTSGGAQGELFF.

In its sample, this clonotype was seen many times. The chain recombines TRBV28 with TRBJ1-2; D unresolved. Trimming removed 4 bases at V and 7 bases at J, with 13 bases between. There are 13 residues in the CDR3. CDR1 is MDHEN, CDR2 SYDVKM, per germline. The CDR3 reads CASSYGLPGGYTF. CDR3 coding DNA: TGTGCCAGCAGTTATGGACTCCCGGGTGGCTACACCTTC.

This clonotype turned up a few times. The chain uses TRBV20-1 and TRBJ2-7, with TRBD2 identical over 7 bases. After removal of 1 base from V and 4 bases from J, the junction contained 10 bases not matched to a gene. This CDR3 contains 15 residues. CDR1 is DFQATT and CDR2 is SNEGSKA in the germline V gene (reference sequence). In DNA form, the CDR3 reads TGCAGTGCTAGAGGGGCGGCGGGAGCCTCATACGAGCAGTACTTC. This encodes CSARGAAGASYEQYF.

The chain employs TRBV3-1 and TRBJ2-7, with D hard to call. The V and J ends lost 0 bases and 2 bases respectively, with 8 bases between them. CDR1 and CDR2 from the germline V gene are LGHDT and YNNKEL (reference sequence). The CDR3 runs to 14 residues. CDR3 sequence reads: CASSQENSAYEQYF. The CDR3 DNA follows: TGTGCCAGCAGCCAAGAAAACAGCGCCTACGAGCAGTACTTC.

This clonotype showed up just a few times. The J gene is TRBJ2-7, the V gene TRBV6-1; 8 bases fit TRBD2. Per germline, CDR1 MNHNS and CDR2 SASEGT. The J segment lost 7 bases and the V segment lost 6 bases, leaving 11 bases of the junction unmatched. There are 14 residues in the CDR3. The CDR3 loop is CASSPEAGGREQYF. CDR3 nucleotide sequence: TGTGCCAGCAGCCCCGAGGCGGGAGGACGGGAGCAGTACTTC.